This TCR beta chain was profiled in a study of T cells expressing NK-cell markers. Looking at the study overall: Among eight sequenced donors, seven carried HCMV seropositivity while one was seronegative. Study findings and constraints: Similarly, these clonotypes led the CD3+CD56-NKG2C+ fraction as well in several donors. The contribution of dominant NKG2C+ clonotypes to CD8+ T cells in about 6 donors was about 1.0-8%.

A note on this clonotype: Its target is not known.

The CDR3 runs 19 residues. CDR1 and CDR2 (germline): SGHAT, FQNNGV. TCRdb reprocessed the 5' RACE reads; each CDR3 protein has one entry and no DNA is given. Its table lists 300,000 to 450,000 distinct CDR3 sequences. Sequenced input: blood T cells: a sorted CD56 or NKG2C T cell subset, CD4+ or CD8+ T cells, or bulk PBMC T cells (not recorded which). This chain joins TRBV11-2 and TRBJ2-7; TCRdb selects TRBD2, and the lack of DNA leaves this call unchecked. The receptor's source is a man aged 18 to 70 in good health. The CDR3 reads CASSLERITSGGYPWEQYF.